This record concerns one TCR beta chain sequence. The antigen is not known. This entry is derived from a study of OX40 agonist ivuxolimab in advanced cancers. About the research overall: Patients received the agonistic anti-OX40 (CD134) antibody ivuxolimab. Study-wide points: Among the lowest peripheral clonal expansion occurred in 0.1-3.0 mg/kg partial responders.

The sampling schedule covered blood at baseline, cycle 4 day 1, and cycle 7 day 1. The length of the CDR3 is 16 residues. J was trimmed by 4 bases and V by 3 bases; bases with no gene match: 4. Germline V gene lookup returns CDR1 MGHRA and CDR2 YSYEKL. Assay used: immunoSEQ multiplex PCR; TCRdb lists only in-frame clones, some missing. This table holds tens of thousands of clones, approximately 90% found once. The origin of this receptor is an adult with an advanced solid tumor such as melanoma, head and neck, liver or kidney cancer. This specimen consisted of CD4+ or CD8+ T cells sorted from blood, obtained in a trial of the OX40 agonist ivuxolimab. The rearrangement uses TRBV4-1 and TRBJ2-1; 12 positions match TRBD2. Here the CDR3 reads CASSHRTSGEYNEQFF. The CDR3 DNA is TGCGCCAGCAGCCACAGGACTAGCGGGGAGTACAATGAGCAGTTCTTC.